A selection of T cell receptor beta chains follows, all from one sample in a study of blood T cell repertoires in COVID-19. Assay used: immunoSEQ multiplex PCR; TCRdb lists only in-frame clones, some missing. Seen here are hundreds of thousands of clones, nearly 90% observed once, and the top ten hold 1.5% to 2%. Sequenced sample: PBMCs or T cells enriched from blood (not recorded which). The receptors were sampled from a woman aged 18-30 years with acute COVID-19. The CDR3 runs from the conserved cysteine through the conserved F or W. Each record gives: CDR3 length, J gene, clone size, D gene, V gene, CDR3 DNA, CDR3 protein. The D gene is left open where the match is weak. Only part of the rows carry a size: once, few, many, or a class if the clone is expanded.

19,TRBJ2-6,NA,TRBD2,TRBV5-1,TGCGCCAGCAGCTTGGGAGTCACTAGCGGTAGCTCTGGGGCCAACGTCCTGACTTTC,CASSLGVTSGSSGANVLTF
13,TRBJ1-1,NA,NA,TRBV3-1/TRBV3-2,TGTGCCAGCAGCCAAGGAGATAACACTGAAGCTTTCTTT,CASSQGDNTEAFF
14,TRBJ2-3,NA,TRBD1,TRBV6-5,TGTGCCAGCAATCTGGGACAGGGCCCAGATACGCAGTATTTT,CASNLGQGPDTQYF
17,TRBJ1-3,NA,TRBD1,TRBV28,TGTGCCAGCAGTAACCCCCGGGGCCTGACAGGGGGAAACACCATATATTTT,CASSNPRGLTGGNTIYF
12,TRBJ2-7,NA,NA,TRBV27,TGTGCCAGCAGTTTTTATGGAGGGGAGCAGTACTTC,CASSFYGGEQYF
13,TRBJ2-7,NA,NA,TRBV29-1,TGCAGCGTCTCCCTGCGGGATTTCTTCGAGCAGTACTTC,CSVSLRDFFEQYF
18,TRBJ1-4,few,NA,TRBV2,TGTGCCAGCAGTGACTCTGCGTACAGCCTTGCAACTAATGAAAAACTGTTTTTT,CASSDSAYSLATNEKLFF
16,TRBJ2-1,NA,NA,TRBV7-3,TGTGCCAGCAGCTTATCAGGCGGGGAATCTTACAATGAGCAGTTCTTC,CASSLSGGESYNEQFF
13,TRBJ2-3,NA,NA,TRBV11-2,TGTGCCAGCAGCTTAGATTACCGGGGGACGCAGTATTTT,CASSLDYRGTQYF
13,TRBJ2-5,NA,NA,TRBV6-5,TGTGCCAGCCGGCGAGCGGTCCAAGAGACCCAGTACTTC,CASRRAVQETQYF
12,TRBJ1-1,NA,NA,TRBV30,TGTGCCTGGGGGCCGGTCGTCGCTGAAGCTTTCTTT,CAWGPVVAEAFF
17,TRBJ2-3,NA,TRBD2,TRBV4-3,TGCGCCAGCAGCCAAACCCTGACTAGCGGGAGCACAGATACGCAGTATTTT,CASSQTLTSGSTDTQYF
14,TRBJ2-7,NA,TRBD1,TRBV27,TGTGCCAGCAGGGCCCAGGGGGCGAGATACGAGCAGTACTTC,CASRAQGARYEQYF
13,TRBJ2-7,NA,TRBD1,TRBV4-2,TGTGCCAGCAGCCAAGCCGGGACAGGGGGACAGTACTTC,CASSQAGTGGQYF
10,TRBJ2-7,NA,NA,TRBV20-1,TGCAGTGCTAGTGACAGCGAGCAGTACTTC,CSASDSEQYF
17,TRBJ1-2,NA,NA,TRBV16,TGTGCCAGCAGCCAATCGCGGACAGCCAGTAACTTAAATGGCTACACCTTC,CASSQSRTASNLNGYTF
15,TRBJ2-7,NA,TRBD2,TRBV7-2,TGTGCCAGCAAACAAGCCGGGACTAGCGTTCACGAGCAGTACTTC,CASKQAGTSVHEQYF
13,TRBJ1-1,NA,NA,TRBV5-5,TGTGCCAGCAGGGTGCGGGGAAGAGATGAAGCTTTCTTT,CASRVRGRDEAFF
16,TRBJ1-5,NA,NA,TRBV23-1,TGCGCCAGCAGTCAGTCGAGCGCGTCGTGGAGTCAGCCCCAGCATTTT,CASSQSSASWSQPQHF
13,TRBJ1-2,NA,NA,TRBV3-1/TRBV3-2,TGTGCCAGCAGCCATGACAGCTACTATGGCTACACCTTC,CASSHDSYYGYTF
15,TRBJ2-7,NA,NA,TRBV4-3,TGCGCCAGCAGCCAAGATTTTGCAGGGAACTACGAGCAGTACTTC,CASSQDFAGNYEQYF
14,TRBJ2-2,once,NA,TRBV20-1,TGCAGTGCTAGTCAGGCACCGAACACCGGGGAGCTGTTTTTT,CSASQAPNTGELFF
13,TRBJ1-6,once,NA,TRBV30,TGTGCCTGGAGTCCACGGGGGGATTCACCCCTCCACTTT,CAWSPRGDSPLHF
14,TRBJ1-2,NA,TRBD1,TRBV6-5,TGTGCCAGCAGTTTCGGACAGGGGGCCGATGGCTACACCTTC,CASSFGQGADGYTF
15,TRBJ1-4,NA,NA,TRBV5-4,TGTGCCAGCAGCTCTAAACTGGGCACTAATGAAAAACTGTTTTTT,CASSSKLGTNEKLFF
16,TRBJ1-5,NA,NA,TRBV27,TGTGCCAGCAGTTTATTGTGGGGCTCGGGCAATCAGCCCCAGCATTTT,CASSLLWGSGNQPQHF
14,TRBJ2-1,NA,NA,TRBV7-9,TGTGCCAGCAGCTTGGCTCGGGGTTCAGATGAGCAGTTCTTC,CASSLARGSDEQFF
13,TRBJ1-6,NA,TRBD1,TRBV24-1,TGTGCCACCGCGGACAGGGGTGGTTCACCCCTCCACTTT,CATADRGGSPLHF
18,TRBJ2-2,once,NA,TRBV28,TGTGCCAGCAGGCCTTTCTCCTCTAGGACACTAAACACCGGGGAGCTGTTTTTT,CASRPFSSRTLNTGELFF
19,TRBJ2-2,NA,TRBD2,TRBV3-1/TRBV3-2,TGTGCCAGCAGCCAAGTAATAATAGAACTAGCGGGAGTAAACGGGGAGCTGTTTTTT,CASSQVIIELAGVNGELFF
14,TRBJ1-2,NA,NA,TRBV4-3,TGCGCCAGCAGCCAAGATCTCAGGGTGTATGGCTACACCTTC,CASSQDLRVYGYTF
11,TRBJ2-7,NA,NA,TRBV20-1,TGCAGTGCTAGGAGCGGGTTCGAGCAGTACTTC,CSARSGFEQYF
15,TRBJ1-5,NA,NA,TRBV5-5,TGTGCCAGCAGCTTGGAGGGGTTAAGCAATCAGCCCCAGCATTTT,CASSLEGLSNQPQHF
17,TRBJ2-1,once,TRBD1,TRBV7-9,TGTGCCAGCAGCTTAGTAGGGACAGGGATCTCCTACAATGAGCAGTTCTTC,CASSLVGTGISYNEQFF
13,TRBJ2-7,NA,TRBD1,TRBV6-4,TGTGCCAGCAGTGCCACGACAGGGCGCGAGCAGTACTTC,CASSATTGREQYF
13,TRBJ1-1,NA,NA,TRBV27,TGTGCCAGCAGTGAATTTAGGAACACTGAAGCTTTCTTT,CASSEFRNTEAFF
17,TRBJ1-3,NA,TRBD1,TRBV4-1,TGCGCCAGCGGCAAGACAGGGTTGGACCTCTCTGGAAACACCATATATTTT,CASGKTGLDLSGNTIYF
15,TRBJ2-1,NA,NA,TRBV19,TGTGCCACCTCGTCCGGGAACACTTACTACAATGAGCAGTTCTTC,CATSSGNTYYNEQFF
16,TRBJ1-1,NA,TRBD1,TRBV11-2,TGTGCCAGCAGCTTATCGCCAGGGGGAAGTATCACTGAAGCTTTCTTT,CASSLSPGGSITEAFF
14,TRBJ1-1,once,TRBD1,TRBV19,TGTGCCAGTAGTATAACAGGGGGGAACACTGAAGCTTTCTTT,CASSITGGNTEAFF
15,TRBJ2-1,NA,TRBD2,TRBV15,TGTGCCACCAGCAGAGAAAGCGGGAGGGAAAATGAGCAGTTCTTC,CATSRESGRENEQFF
14,TRBJ1-2,NA,TRBD1,TRBV7-9,TGTGCCAGCAGCTTAGGAGGGACAGGCTATGGCTACACCTTC,CASSLGGTGYGYTF
12,TRBJ2-7,once,TRBD1,TRBV29-1,TGCAGCGTTGGAACAGGGGGCGTCGAGCAGTACTTC,CSVGTGGVEQYF
14,TRBJ2-7,NA,TRBD1,TRBV11-2,TGTGCCAGCAGCCTCGGGACAGTCAACTACGAGCAGTACTTC,CASSLGTVNYEQYF
12,TRBJ1-4,NA,TRBD1,TRBV29-1,TGCAGCCTCCGGGACAGGGTAGGAAAACTGTTTTTT,CSLRDRVGKLFF
13,TRBJ1-2,NA,NA,TRBV19,TGTGCCAGTAGTCCCGACAGTGTGGATGGCTACACCTTC,CASSPDSVDGYTF
14,TRBJ2-5,NA,NA,TRBV6-5,TGTGCCAGCAGTTGGATCGGGGGCCAAGAGACCCAGTACTTC,CASSWIGGQETQYF